This T cell receptor beta chain appears in the sequencing data of a study of beta chain features in type 1 diabetes (dated by TCRdb to between 2017 and 2018). Background on the whole study: Mean age, gender distribution, total cell number and subset yield were not different between patients and healthy donors. A total of approximately 110,000,000 sorted cells were examined across all samples, and a strong correlation was observed between cell number per subset and RNA yield. The study compared the TCRB repertoires of sorted circulating CD4+ T cell subsets in recently diagnosed type 1 diabetes patients with those in matched healthy donors. Regulatory and stem cell-like memory subsets were obtained from only 8 patients and about 8 healthy donors, while naive and central memory subsets were obtained from all 30 or so donors. Overall study outcomes, separate from this receptor: Sequencing cDNA rather than genomic DNA could over-represent highly expressing activated cells, although activation and CD3 levels did not differ between groups. In all four CD4+ subsets, TCRB CDR3 length was moderately but significantly shorter in type 1 diabetes patients. Fewer insertions and more nucleotide deletions at VDJ recombination sites were observed in patients with type 1 diabetes, implying thymic rearrangement abnormalities. Naive, central memory and regulatory TCRB repertoires appeared more similar among patients than among healthy donors. Shorter templates might be favored by PCR, yet because patient and control samples were amplified and corrected together, any such skew would affect both groups equally. Because the HLA sub-analyses included only small numbers of individuals, any influence of HLA type on TCRB rearrangement was left unresolved.

All of the isolated RNA was reverse transcribed with the High Capacity cDNA Reverse Transcription Kit, so expressed TCRB transcripts were sequenced. Deep immunoSEQ sequencing was applied to naive, central memory and regulatory T cell samples, giving an average of roughly 3.5 million total reads per sample. Sorted cells were lysed in RLT buffer, and RNA was extracted using DNase-treated RNeasy Micro or Mini kits according to cell number. To prevent cross-contamination, every cell subset was processed on its own, while patient and healthy donor samples were processed together. Using the immunoSEQ multiplex PCR, TCRB sequences were amplified from cDNA into 87-bp fragments spanning the CDR3 region. Sequencing of the amplicons was done on the Illumina HiSeq platform. In the paper's pipeline: PCR bias was corrected computationally using synthetic template baselines, and reads within Hamming distance 2 were collapsed, with unmergeable singletons discarded. Reads were aligned against IMGT so that V, D and J genes, CDR3 length and insertions or deletions at six rearrangement sites could be assigned. Within each subset, clonotype counts were normalized to sorted cell number, and only after that were true diversity and Gini coefficients computed with the tcR R package. Repertoire sharing was quantified using the overlap coefficient calculated on TCRB nucleotide sequences. TCRdb mirrors the immuneACCESS table, restricted to in-frame sequences. Some clones are absent from its copies; in checked studies, under half trace to an unresolved V gene, and the reason for the others is unknown. V and J calls plus clone size are reproduced from that table; the DNA served to infer D and trimming. In all, the sample holds 150,000 or so clones, and nearly 50% of those were seen once. 0.35% to 0.45% of the sample rests with the top ten.

Comments on this clone: This receptor's antigen is unknown. The sample holds no much larger clone one base away, and base qualities are not on file.

Counted from cysteine to phenylalanine, this CDR3 has 15 amino acids. Just the 45-base CDR3 DNA is kept, in frame starting at base 1. Reading the germline V gene (reference sequence) gives CDR1 MNHNY and CDR2 SVGAGI. Trimming removed 2 bases from V and 9 bases from J; the gene matches leave 7 bases unexplained. Each donor gave one peripheral blood draw, averaging about 120 mL, which was collected into heparinised tubes. A BD FACSAria II was used to sort naive, central memory, regulatory and stem cell-like memory CD4+ T cells with a panel that included CD45RO, CCR7, CD25, CD127, CD95 and CD27. Every sorted population had a purity above 95%. PBMCs were isolated right away by Lymphoprep density gradient centrifugation and were stained directly, without culture. So that batch effects would be minimized, each experiment stained and sorted samples in pairs, pairing one healthy donor with one patient.

The receptor comes from a young man in good health. Sequenced material: Tregs from blood. The cell subset or site label on this specimen signifies: regulatory CD4+ T cells. The chain couples TRBV6-6 to TRBJ1-5, with 10 bases in between that match TRBD1. CDR3 loop: CASSYRTGGGRPQHF. The DNA sequence reads TGTGCCAGCAGTTACAGGACAGGGGGTGGTAGGCCCCAGCATTTT.